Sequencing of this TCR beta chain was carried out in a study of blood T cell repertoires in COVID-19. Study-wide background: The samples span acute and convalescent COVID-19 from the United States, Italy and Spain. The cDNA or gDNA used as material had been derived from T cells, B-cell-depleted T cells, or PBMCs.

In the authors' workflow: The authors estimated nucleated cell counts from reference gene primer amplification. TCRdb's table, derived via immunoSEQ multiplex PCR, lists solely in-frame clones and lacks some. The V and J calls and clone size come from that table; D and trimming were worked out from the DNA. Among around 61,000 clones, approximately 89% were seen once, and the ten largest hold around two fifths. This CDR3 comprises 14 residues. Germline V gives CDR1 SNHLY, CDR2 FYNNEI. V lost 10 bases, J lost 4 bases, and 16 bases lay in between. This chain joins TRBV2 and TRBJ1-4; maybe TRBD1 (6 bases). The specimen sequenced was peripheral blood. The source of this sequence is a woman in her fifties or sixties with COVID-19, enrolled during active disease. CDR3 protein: CATAGAPHNEKLFF. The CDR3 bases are TGTGCCACGGCGGGGGCGCCTCATAATGAAAAACTGTTTTTT.